This T cell receptor (beta chain) derives from a study of T cells expressing NK-cell markers. TCRdb re-called the 5' RACE reads and shows each CDR3 protein once, DNA omitted. The sample table includes some 280,000 distinct CDR3 sequences. The germline V gene has CDR1 SQVTM and CDR2 ANQGSEA. The CDR3 is made up of 13 amino acids. The sequencing input was blood T cells: a sorted CD56 or NKG2C T cell subset, CD4+ or CD8+ T cells, or bulk PBMC T cells (not recorded which). This sequence joins TRBV29-1 and TRBJ2-5; TCRdb gives TRBD2 as the D gene, but with no DNA this cannot be confirmed. This sequence was found in a man aged 18 to 30 in good health. CDR3 sequence reads: CSSARNAGETQYF.